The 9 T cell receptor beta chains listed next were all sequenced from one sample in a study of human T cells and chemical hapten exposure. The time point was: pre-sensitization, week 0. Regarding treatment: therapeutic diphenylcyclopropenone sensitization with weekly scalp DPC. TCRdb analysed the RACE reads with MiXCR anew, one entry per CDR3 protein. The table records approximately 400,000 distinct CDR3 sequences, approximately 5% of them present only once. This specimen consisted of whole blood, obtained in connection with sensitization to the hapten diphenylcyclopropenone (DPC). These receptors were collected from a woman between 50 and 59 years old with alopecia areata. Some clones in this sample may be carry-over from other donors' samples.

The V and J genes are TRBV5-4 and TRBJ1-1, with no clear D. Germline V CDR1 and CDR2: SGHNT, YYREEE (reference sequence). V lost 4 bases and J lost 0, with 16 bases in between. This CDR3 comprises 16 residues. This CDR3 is CASSPEAFTMNTEAFF. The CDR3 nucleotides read TGTGCCAGCAGCCCGGAGGCATTCACCATGAACACTGAAGCTTTCTTT.

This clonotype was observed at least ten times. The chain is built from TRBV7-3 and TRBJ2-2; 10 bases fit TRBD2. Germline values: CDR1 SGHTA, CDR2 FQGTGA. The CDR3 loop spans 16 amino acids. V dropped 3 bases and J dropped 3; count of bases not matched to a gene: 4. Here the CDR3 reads CASSFVAGGYTGELFF. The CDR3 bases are TGTGCCAGCAGCTTCGTAGCGGGGGGTTACACCGGGGAGCTGTTTTTT.

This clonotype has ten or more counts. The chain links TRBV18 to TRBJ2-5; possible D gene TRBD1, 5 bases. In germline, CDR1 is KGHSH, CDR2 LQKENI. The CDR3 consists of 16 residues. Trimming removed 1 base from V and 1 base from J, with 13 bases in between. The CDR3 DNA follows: TGTGCCAGCTCACCACTTAGGGCAGGGATCCAAGAGACCCAGTACTTC. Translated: CASSPLRAGIQETQYF.

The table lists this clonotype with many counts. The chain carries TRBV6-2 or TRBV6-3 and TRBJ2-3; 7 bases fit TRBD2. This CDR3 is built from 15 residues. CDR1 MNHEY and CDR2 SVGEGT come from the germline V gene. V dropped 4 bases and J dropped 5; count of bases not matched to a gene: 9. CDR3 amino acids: CASSSGTTAQDTQYF. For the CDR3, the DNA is TGTGCCAGCAGTTCCGGGACTACCGCACAAGATACGCAGTATTTT.

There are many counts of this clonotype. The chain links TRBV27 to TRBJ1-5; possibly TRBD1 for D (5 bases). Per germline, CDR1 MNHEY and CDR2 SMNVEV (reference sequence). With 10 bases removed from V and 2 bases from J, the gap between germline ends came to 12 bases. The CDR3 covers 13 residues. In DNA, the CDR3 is TGTGCCACCCTCCGGGACGGCAATCAGCCCCAGCATTTT. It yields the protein CATLRDGNQPQHF.

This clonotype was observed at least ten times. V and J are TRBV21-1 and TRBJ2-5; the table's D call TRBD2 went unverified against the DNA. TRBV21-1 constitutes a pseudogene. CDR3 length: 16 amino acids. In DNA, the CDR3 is TGTGCCAGCAGCAAAGATTTAGCGGGGAATCGAGAGACCCAGTACTTC. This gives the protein CASSKDLAGNRETQYF.

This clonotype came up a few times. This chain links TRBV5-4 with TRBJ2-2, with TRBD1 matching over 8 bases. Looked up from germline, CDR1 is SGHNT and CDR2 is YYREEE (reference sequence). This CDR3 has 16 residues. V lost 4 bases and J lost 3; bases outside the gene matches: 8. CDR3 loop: CASSHAPGQDTGELFF. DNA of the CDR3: TGTGCCAGCAGCCACGCCCCGGGACAGGACACCGGGGAGCTGTTTTTT.

In nucleotides, the CDR3 is TGTGCCAGCAGTGGACACAATGAGCAGTTCTTC. Protein sequence: CASSGHNEQFF. This rearrangement joins TRBV2 to TRBJ2-1; D not resolved. V was clipped by 4 bases and J by 5 bases, with 3 bases between them. This CDR3 is built from 11 residues. Germline CDR1 is SNHLY and CDR2 is FYNNEI.

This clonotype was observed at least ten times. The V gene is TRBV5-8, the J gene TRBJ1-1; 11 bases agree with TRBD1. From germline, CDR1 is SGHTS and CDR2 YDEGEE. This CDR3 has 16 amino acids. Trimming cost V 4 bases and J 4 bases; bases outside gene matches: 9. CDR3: CASSLLVGTGGTEAFF. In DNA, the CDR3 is TGTGCCAGCAGCCTACTAGTCGGGACAGGGGGCACTGAAGCTTTCTTT.